This TCR beta chain emerged from a study of vaccination and CD4 T cells after COVID-19. Background on the study: The convalescent group had six males, four females, seven Caucasians, two Asians, one multiracial.

In its sample, this clonotype was seen a few times. The antigen remains undetermined. The treatment denotes: approximately 9-day PBMC culture with coronavirus spike peptide pools or control peptides (ViraFEST assay). Negative selection isolated the CD4+ T cells once the cells had been cultured for approximately ten days. General study findings and limits: For SARS-CoV-2-reactive clonotypes, the median went from about 22 to 38, a nonsignificant increase.

Sequencing of cultured CD4+ T cell DNA used the Oncomine TCR Beta short-read assay. TCRdb used MiXCR to reprocess the PCR reads, holding one entry per CDR3 protein. The data contain around 13,000 distinct CDR3 sequences, 35% of them singletons. The CDR3 length is 13 residues. With 6 bases removed from V and 2 bases from J, the gap between germline ends came to 9 bases. Per germline, CDR1 MNHEY and CDR2 SMNVEV (reference sequence). The chain couples TRBV27 to TRBJ2-3, with D uncertain. Sequencing input: CD4+ T cells from blood, cultured in vitro. The sequence was collected from a human donor who had recovered from COVID-19. Written as DNA, the CDR3 is TGTGCCAGCAGGCCCTTCAACACAGATACGCAGTATTTT. Amino acids: CASRPFNTDTQYF.